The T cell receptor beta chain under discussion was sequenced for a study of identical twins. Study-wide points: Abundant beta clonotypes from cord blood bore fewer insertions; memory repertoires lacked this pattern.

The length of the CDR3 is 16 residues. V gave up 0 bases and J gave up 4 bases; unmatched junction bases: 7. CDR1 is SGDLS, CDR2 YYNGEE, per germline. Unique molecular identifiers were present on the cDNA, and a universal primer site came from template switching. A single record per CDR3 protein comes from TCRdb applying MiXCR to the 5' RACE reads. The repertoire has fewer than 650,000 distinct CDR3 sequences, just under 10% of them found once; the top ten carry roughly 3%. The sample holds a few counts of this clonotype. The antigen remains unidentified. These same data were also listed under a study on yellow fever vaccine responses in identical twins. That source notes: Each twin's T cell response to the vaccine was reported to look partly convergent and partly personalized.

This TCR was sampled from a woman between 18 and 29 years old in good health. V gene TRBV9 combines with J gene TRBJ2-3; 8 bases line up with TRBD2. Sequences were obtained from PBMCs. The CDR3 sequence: CASSVVTGGEADTQYF. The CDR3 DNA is TGTGCCAGCAGCGTAGTAACGGGAGGGGAGGCAGATACGCAGTATTTT.